These 5 T cell receptor beta chains were sequenced from one sample in a study of circulating CD8 cells and anti-PD-1 response in melanoma. Each library started from roughly 15 ng of total RNA using the QIAseq Immune Repertoire TCR panel. TCRdb redid the calling of the reads with MiXCR, one entry per CDR3 protein. Of approximately 520 distinct CDR3 sequences detected, 6.3% appear once; the ten largest clones hold 7.5% to 10%. Four subsets defined by PD-1 and/or TIGIT were sorted from live CD3+CD8+TCRalphabeta+ cells. The sample here was CD8+ T cells from PBMCs, taken at baseline or after one month of anti-PD-1 therapy (not recorded which). These receptors were obtained from a human donor with melanoma.

By sample fraction, this clonotype is large (0.1 to 1%). The V gene is TRBV20-1, the J gene TRBJ2-3; D is possibly TRBD1 or TRBD2 (6 bases each). The V and J ends lost 6 bases and 4 bases respectively, with 11 bases between them. The CDR3 contains 12 residues. Germline V gene sequence: CDR1 DFQATT, CDR2 SNEGSKA (reference sequence). This CDR3 reads CSAGGGADTQYF. DNA of the CDR3: TGCAGTGCCGGAGGGGGAGCAGATACGCAGTATTTT.

In its sample, this clonotype is large (0.1 to 1%). The chain uses TRBV19 and TRBJ2-3; D is unresolved. Germline V CDR1 and CDR2: LNHDA, SQIVND (reference sequence). The V end lost 5 bases, the J end lost 2 bases, and 17 bases lay between the germline ends. The CDR3 totals 16 residues. The CDR3 coding sequence is TGTGCCAGTAGTGATCCTCTAGTCACCCTCACAGATACGCAGTATTTT. As protein: CASSDPLVTLTDTQYF.

Judged by abundance, this clonotype is large. V is TRBV2 and J is TRBJ1-1; no reliable D call. The germline V gene has CDR1 SNHLY and CDR2 FYNNEI. With 3 bases removed from V and 6 bases from J, the gap between germline ends came to 14 bases. This CDR3 region has 14 residues. CDR3 loop: CASSDADTPSEAFF. CDR3 nucleotide sequence: TGTGCCAGCAGTGACGCAGACACGCCATCTGAAGCTTTCTTT. The full variable domain, rest sourced from reference TRBV2 and TRBJ1-1, is EPEVTQTPSHQVTQMGQEVILRCVPISNHLYFYWYRQILGQKVEFLVSFYNNEISEKSEIFDDQFSVERPDGSNFTLKIRSTKLEDSAMYFCASSDADTPSEAFFGQGTRLTVV.

This clonotype counts as large. This chain connects TRBV20-1 to TRBJ2-1; possibly TRBD2 for D (6 bases). V lost 3 bases, J lost 2 bases, and 11 bases lay in between. This CDR3 contains 14 residues. The germline CDR1 and CDR2 sequences are DFQATT and SNEGSKA (reference sequence). The CDR3 here is CSASPGSTYNEQFF. As DNA, the CDR3 is TGCAGTGCTAGTCCCGGGAGCACCTACAATGAGCAGTTCTTC.

Worth noting for this clonotype: This likely comes from a read error, as the CDR3 has no conserved phenylalanine or tryptophan at its end. V gene TRBV20-1 combines with J gene TRBJ2-7, with D perhaps given as TRBD1 or TRBD2 (6 bases each). The CDR3 is made up of 15 amino acids. CDR1 DFQATT and CDR2 SNEGSKA come from the germline V gene (reference sequence). Trimming took off 5 bases at V and 0 bases at J, with 17 bases between the two ends. The CDR3 bases are TGCAGTGCTGCCTTCCCCGGGGGCGGCTCCTACGAGCAGTACTCC. Translation: CSAAFPGGGSYEQYS.